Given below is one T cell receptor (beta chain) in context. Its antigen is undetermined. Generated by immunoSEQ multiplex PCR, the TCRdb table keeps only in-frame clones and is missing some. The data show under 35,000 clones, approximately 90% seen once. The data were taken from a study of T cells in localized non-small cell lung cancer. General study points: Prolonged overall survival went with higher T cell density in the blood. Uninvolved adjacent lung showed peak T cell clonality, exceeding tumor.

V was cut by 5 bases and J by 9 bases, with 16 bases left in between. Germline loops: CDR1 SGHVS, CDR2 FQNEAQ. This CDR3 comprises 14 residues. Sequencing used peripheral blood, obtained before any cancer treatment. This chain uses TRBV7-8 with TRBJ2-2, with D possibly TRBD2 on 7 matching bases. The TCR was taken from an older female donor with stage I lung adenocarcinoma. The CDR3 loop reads CASSPGRGVWELFF. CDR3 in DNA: TGTGCCAGCAGCCCAGGGAGGGGGGTGTGGGAGCTGTTTTTT.